The next 22 T cell receptor beta chains were all read from a single sample in a study of T cell responses to AZD1222 COVID-19 vaccine. Libraries were prepared by immunoSEQ multiplex PCR; TCRdb keeps only in-frame clonotypes and omits some of them. The data hold some 190,000 clones, with almost 90% observed a single time. This specimen consisted of peripheral blood, obtained on day 0 of AZD1222 vaccination. Receptors originate from an adult in good health.

The chain recombines TRBV5-6 with TRBJ2-1, with TRBD2 identical over 7 bases. Germline V gene data show CDR1 as SGHDT and CDR2 as YYEEEE. J gave up 10 bases and V 3 bases, and 13 bases lay outside the gene matches. CDR3 length equals 15 residues. CDR3 nucleotide sequence: TGTGCCAGCAGCTCATACAGGCCAGGGAGGGGCGAGCAGTTCTTC. Amino acids: CASSSYRPGRGEQFF.

The gene calls are TRBV5-1 and TRBJ1-3; possible D gene TRBD1, 6 bases. The CDR3 contains 15 residues. Germline CDR1 is SGHRS and CDR2 is YFSETQ. The ends were cut back, 0 bases at V and 4 bases at J, with 11 bases in the middle. The CDR3 DNA reads as TGCGCCAGCAGCTTGGTACAGGGTGCGGGAAACACCATATATTTT. Its protein is CASSLVQGAGNTIYF.

This clone was counted a single time. This rearrangement joins TRBV6-6 to TRBJ1-5; D remains ambiguous. Per the germline V gene, CDR1 is MNHNY and CDR2 is SVGAGI (reference sequence). V gave up 0 bases and J gave up 0 bases, with 6 bases separating them. The CDR3 runs to 15 residues. The CDR3 DNA reads TGTGCCAGCAGTTACTCAACGGATAGCAATCAGCCCCAGCATTTT. Its translation: CASSYSTDSNQPQHF.

This sequence joins TRBV28 and TRBJ2-1; possibly TRBD2 for D (5 bases). CDR1 and CDR2 from the germline V gene are MDHEN and SYDVKM. V lost 7 bases, J lost 8 bases, and 18 bases lay in between. The CDR3 length is 14 residues. The CDR3 here is CASTPRGSEDEQFF. In DNA, the CDR3 is TGTGCCAGCACCCCCCGGGGTTCGGAGGATGAGCAGTTCTTC.

This chain links TRBV10-3 with TRBJ2-2; 9 bases are shared with TRBD2. This CDR3 region has 17 residues. Trimming took 6 bases from V and 0 from J; bases not matched to a gene: 8. The V gene's germline CDR1 is ENHRY and CDR2 SYGVKD. The CDR3: CAISSERTSANTGELFF. The CDR3 DNA reads TGTGCCATCAGCTCCGAGAGGACTAGCGCGAACACCGGGGAGCTGTTTTTT.

In its sample, this clone was seen a few times. This rearrangement joins TRBV27 to TRBJ2-7; 7 nucleotides agree with TRBD2. Germline lookup yields CDR1 MNHEY and CDR2 SMNVEV (reference sequence). With V trimmed by 6 bases and J by 6 bases, 11 bases remained unmatched. The CDR3 has 14 amino acids. The chain's CDR3 is CASRKRGSQAEQYF. The CDR3, as DNA: TGTGCCAGCAGGAAGCGGGGCAGTCAAGCCGAGCAGTACTTC.

This clone is a singleton in its sample. This sequence joins TRBV4-1 and TRBJ2-7; no clear D. Between the trimmed V and J ends, which lost 2 bases and 3 bases, there was a span of 8 bases. Germline V gene lookup returns CDR1 MGHRA and CDR2 YSYEKL. The CDR3 covers 13 residues. CDR3 amino acids: CASSQPMGYEQYF. CDR3 coding DNA: TGCGCCAGCAGCCAACCAATGGGCTACGAGCAGTACTTC.

The V and J genes are TRBV18 and TRBJ2-5, with 9 positions matching TRBD1. The germline V gene has CDR1 KGHSH and CDR2 LQKENI. The CDR3 contains 16 residues. The ends lost 4 bases at V and 1 base at J; junction bases unmatched: 7. The CDR3 DNA is TGTGCCAGCTCACTTCGGACAGGGGTCATCCAAGAGACCCAGTACTTC. Translated: CASSLRTGVIQETQYF.

The DNA for the CDR3 is TGTGCCAGCAGCTCGAGGAGGCGGGGGGGCCTCAATGAGCAGTTCTTC. Translated: CASSSRRRGGLNEQFF. V gene TRBV7-8 combines with J gene TRBJ2-1; 9 positions match TRBD2. CDR1 and CDR2 from the germline V gene are SGHVS and FQNEAQ. V lost 4 bases and J lost 6; bases outside the gene matches: 10. The CDR3 is 16 residues long. The whole variable domain, remainder taken from reference TRBV7-8 and TRBJ2-1, is GAGVSQSPRYKVAKRGQDVALRCDPISGHVSLFWYQQALGQGPEFLTYFQNEAQLDKSGLPSDRFFAERPEGSVSTLKIQRTQQEDSAVYLCASSSRRRGGLNEQFFGPGTRLTVL.

V usage is TRBV7-2 and J usage is TRBJ2-5; 8 bases fit TRBD2. The CDR3 covers 15 residues. The V and J ends lost 5 bases and 3 bases, in that order; junction bases with no gene match: 8. Per the germline V gene, CDR1 is SGHTA and CDR2 is FQGNSA. The CDR3 region has the DNA TGTGCCAGCAGCCCCGTTGGGACTAGAGAAGAGACCCAGTACTTC. It codes for CASSPVGTREETQYF.

The chain carries TRBV29-1 and TRBJ2-7; a weak D match, TRBD1 (5 bases). V was trimmed by 4 bases and J by 3 bases, leaving 7 bases between them. From germline, CDR1 is SQVTM and CDR2 ANQGSEA. This CDR3 spans 11 amino acids. The CDR3: CSVVRGYEQYF. As DNA, the CDR3 is TGCAGCGTTGTAAGGGGCTACGAGCAGTACTTC.

The chain joins TRBV3-1 (or the pseudogene TRBV3-2) to TRBJ2-7; D remains ambiguous. The CDR3 is 15 residues long. Trimming removed 0 bases at V and 0 bases at J, with 9 bases between. The germline gives CDR1 LGHDT, CDR2 YNNKEL (reference sequence). The CDR3 protein is CASSQDPPYSYEQYF. As DNA, the CDR3 is TGTGCCAGCAGCCAAGATCCACCATACTCCTACGAGCAGTACTTC.

The rearrangement uses TRBV2 and TRBJ2-3; D is uncertain. Deletions cut 3 bases from V and 7 bases from J, with 11 bases between. Germline V gene sequence: CDR1 SNHLY, CDR2 FYNNEI. CDR3 length equals 13 residues. The CDR3 loop is CASSDDSRYTQYF. CDR3 DNA: TGTGCCAGCAGTGACGATTCCAGATATACGCAGTATTTT.

V is TRBV7-3 and J is TRBJ2-2; 8 nucleotides match TRBD2. The J segment lost 2 bases and the V segment lost 5 bases, leaving 13 bases of the junction unmatched. CDR3 length equals 18 residues. Per germline, CDR1 SGHTA and CDR2 FQGTGA. The CDR3 is CASSPTPWRGANTGELFF. CDR3 bases: TGTGCCAGCAGCCCAACACCTTGGCGGGGGGCAAACACCGGGGAGCTGTTTTTT.

The chain is built from TRBV6-5 and TRBJ1-2; D is unresolved. The V end was cut by 8 bases, the J end by 4 bases, with 5 bases between. There are 10 residues in the CDR3. Germline-derived CDR1 and CDR2 are MNHEY and SVGAGI. The CDR3 reads CASHSYGYTF. The CDR3 nucleotides are TGTGCCAGCCATAGCTATGGCTACACCTTC.

The chain combines TRBV27 with TRBJ2-7, with D uncertain. The germline V gene has CDR1 MNHEY and CDR2 SMNVEV (reference sequence). V was pared by 5 bases and J by 1 base, with 3 bases between. This CDR3 comprises 11 residues. The CDR3 DNA is TGTGCCAGCAGTCCTTCCTACGAGCAGTACTTC. Its translation is CASSPSYEQYF.

The V and J genes are TRBV2 and TRBJ2-1, with 7 bases lining up with TRBD1. The CDR3 is 12 amino acids. The ends lost 10 bases at V and 6 bases at J; junction bases unmatched: 6. Germline V gives CDR1 SNHLY, CDR2 FYNNEI. The CDR3 coding sequence is TGTGCCATCAGGGACAGAGGCAATGAGCAGTTCTTC. As protein: CAIRDRGNEQFF.

V and J are TRBV6-7 and TRBJ1-2; D is possibly TRBD1 (5 bases). TRBV6-7 carries the ORF label, with uncertain function. V was trimmed by 5 bases and J by 7 bases, leaving 47 bases between them. The CDR3 contains 24 residues. CDR3 protein: CASSILLRVRAGSRDWGIKGGYTF. The CDR3 DNA sequence: TGTGCCAGCAGTATCCTCCTTCGCGTTCGGGCAGGGAGTCGCGATTGGGGTATTAAAGGTGGCTACACCTTC.

The chain joins TRBV2 to TRBJ2-5; no clear D. The ends were cut back, 1 base at V and 5 bases at J, with 2 bases in the middle. CDR1 and CDR2 from the germline V gene are SNHLY and FYNNEI. The CDR3 extends over 11 amino acids. The CDR3 DNA follows: TGTGCCAGCAGTGAAGTGGAGACCCAGTACTTC. Protein product: CASSEVETQYF. The whole variable domain, filled in from reference TRBV2 and TRBJ2-5, reads EPEVTQTPSHQVTQMGQEVILRCVPISNHLYFYWYRQILGQKVEFLVSFYNNEISEKSEIFDDQFSVERPDGSNFTLKIRSTKLEDSAMYFCASSEVETQYFGPGTRLLVL.

The V and J genes are TRBV30 and TRBJ2-7, with D perhaps being TRBD1 or TRBD2 (6 bases each). CDR1 and CDR2 (germline): GTSNPN, SVGIG (reference sequence). The length of the CDR3 is 12 residues. The V gene lost 4 bases and the J gene lost 4 bases, with 11 bases spanning the gap. CDR3 region: CAWTEGGYEQYF. The DNA for the CDR3 is TGTGCCTGGACTGAGGGGGGTTACGAGCAGTACTTC.

Only one count was recorded for this clone. The chain recombines TRBV10-1 with TRBJ1-1; no reliable D call. CDR1 is WNHNN, CDR2 SYGVQD, per germline (reference sequence). V lost 0 bases, J lost 10 bases, and 12 bases lay in between. The CDR3 contains 13 residues. CDR3 protein: CASSESITGLAFF. CDR3 DNA sequence: TGCGCCAGCAGTGAGTCGATTACGGGCCTAGCTTTCTTT.

This chain uses TRBV7-3 with TRBJ2-1; TRBD1 matches 9 bases. CDR3 length: 16 residues. The J segment lost 1 base and the V segment lost 1 base, leaving 2 bases of the junction unmatched. The germline CDR1 and CDR2 sequences are SGHTA and FQGTGA. The CDR3 is CASSLIDRGSYNEQFF. As DNA, the CDR3 is TGTGCCAGCAGCTTAATAGACAGGGGGTCCTACAATGAGCAGTTCTTC.